The text below deals with one TCR beta chain. Its specificity is unknown. Relative to the germline gene, one junction end is altered; a read error may explain this. These data are taken from a study of tumor and adjacent non-tumor tissue in lung cancer. Study information: Patients were aged roughly 30 to 76, 10 men and roughly 5 women, stage I to III. General study points: Top 100 clones took a larger repertoire share in normal lung.

A modified ARM-PCR protocol with three rounds of nested PCR amplified TCRbeta. TCRdb used MiXCR to reprocess the multiplex PCR reads, holding one entry per CDR3 protein. The table has roughly 81,000 distinct CDR3 sequences, around 70% seen once. The CDR3 is 15 amino acids. CDR1 and CDR2 (germline): SGHKS, YYEKEE (reference sequence). The template was RNA from unsorted bulk tissue. The sequence was obtained from a woman between 65 and 79 years old with non-small cell lung cancer. Material: lung tumor tissue. This chain links TRBV5-5 with TRBJ2-5; maybe TRBD2 (6 bases). The DNA of the CDR3 is TGTGCAAGCAGCTTCTGGTCAGGAGGGCAAGGGACCCAGTACTTC. This codes for CASSFWSGGQGTQYF.